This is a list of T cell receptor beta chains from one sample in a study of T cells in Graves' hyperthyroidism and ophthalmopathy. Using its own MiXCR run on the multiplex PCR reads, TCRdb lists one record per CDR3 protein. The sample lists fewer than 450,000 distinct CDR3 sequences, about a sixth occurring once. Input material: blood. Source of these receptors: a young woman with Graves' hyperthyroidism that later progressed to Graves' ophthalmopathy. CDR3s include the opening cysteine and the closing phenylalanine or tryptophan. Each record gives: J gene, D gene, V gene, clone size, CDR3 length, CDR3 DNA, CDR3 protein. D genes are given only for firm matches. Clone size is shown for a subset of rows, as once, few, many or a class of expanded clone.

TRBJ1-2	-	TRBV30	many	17	TGTGCCTGGAGCCATTTGGTCCTAAGTCGGGGATGGGAAGGCTACACCTTC	CAWSHLVLSRGWEGYTF
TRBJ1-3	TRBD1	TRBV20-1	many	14	TGCAGTGCCCGGACAGGGCCAACTGGAAACACCATATATTTT	CSARTGPTGNTIYF
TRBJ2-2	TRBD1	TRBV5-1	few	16	TGCGCCAGCAGCACCGGGACAGGGACCGGGACCGGGGAGCTGTTTTTT	CASSTGTGTGTGELFF
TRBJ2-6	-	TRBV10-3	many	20	TGTGCCATCAGTGGATGGGGAGAGGACATTGAGAGCTCTGGGGCCAACGTCCTGACTTTC	CAISGWGEDIESSGANVLTF
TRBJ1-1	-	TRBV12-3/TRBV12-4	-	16	TGTGCCAGCAGCCCCCGGATGGGGGACGGGGACACTGAAGCTTTCTTT	CASSPRMGDGDTEAFF
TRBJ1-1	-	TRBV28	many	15	TGTGCCAGCAGTTTTTGGACAGCCATGAACACTGAAGCTTTCTTT	CASSFWTAMNTEAFF
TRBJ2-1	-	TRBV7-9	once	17	TGTGCCAGCAGCCGCCCACCCCAGGGTTATCCCTGGAATGAGCAGTTCTTC	CASSRPPQGYPWNEQFF
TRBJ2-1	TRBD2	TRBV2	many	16	TGTGCCAGCATGGTGGGAGCGGGGGGGGGTTACAATGAGCAGTTCTTC	CASMVGAGGGYNEQFF
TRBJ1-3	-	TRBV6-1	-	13	TGTGCCAGCAGGGGGGGTAACGGAAACACCATATATTTT	CASRGGNGNTIYF
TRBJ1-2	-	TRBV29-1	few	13	TGCAGCGTTGACGGTGAAGGGAGCAGAGGCTACACCTTC	CSVDGEGSRGYTF
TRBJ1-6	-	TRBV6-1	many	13	TGTGCCAGCAGTGGTTATAAGGATTCACCCCTCCACTTT	CASSGYKDSPLHF
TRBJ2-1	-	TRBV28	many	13	TGTGCCAGCAGCCCCACAGGGTCCGATGAGCAGTTCTTC	CASSPTGSDEQFF
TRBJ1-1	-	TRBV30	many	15	TGTGCCTGGATCCCCCCACTAGGGCACGGGGCTGAAGCTTTCTTT	CAWIPPLGHGAEAFF
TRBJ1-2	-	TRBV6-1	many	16	TGTGCCAGCAGTGAAGCGCTATCGGGCGATTTCTATGGCTACACCTTC	CASSEALSGDFYGYTF
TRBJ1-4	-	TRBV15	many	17	TGTGCCACCAGCAGACCAGGCTGGACGGCAAGGAATGAAAAACTGTTTTTT	CATSRPGWTARNEKLFF
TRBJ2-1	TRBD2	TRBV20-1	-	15	TGCAGTGCTAGAGAACCGGCGGGAGGGCAGCATGAGCAGTTCTTC	CSAREPAGGQHEQFF
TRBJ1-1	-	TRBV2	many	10	TGTGCCAGCAGATACACTGAAGCTTTCTTT	CASRYTEAFF
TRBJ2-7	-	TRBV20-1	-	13	TGCAGTGCTACGGGCGGGCCCTCCTACGAGCAGTACTTC	CSATGGPSYEQYF
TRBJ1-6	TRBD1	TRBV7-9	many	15	TGTGCCAGCAGCTTAGCGCGACAGGGAGAGTCCCCCCTCCACTTT	CASSLARQGESPLHF
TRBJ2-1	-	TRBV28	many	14	TGTGCCAGCAGTTTCGGGCTAGCCTACAATGAGCAGTTCTTC	CASSFGLAYNEQFF
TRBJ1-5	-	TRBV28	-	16	TGTGCCAGCAGTCCACTCACAGGGTATGAATCAGTGGCCCAGCATTTT	CASSPLTGYESVAQHF
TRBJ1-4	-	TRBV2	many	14	TGTGCCAGCAGTGGGGGCACTACCGGAGAAAAACTGTTTTTT	CASSGGTTGEKLFF
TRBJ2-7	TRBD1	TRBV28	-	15	TGTGCCAGCAGTTTAGGGGACAGGGGTTACTACGAGCAGTACTTC	CASSLGDRGYYEQYF
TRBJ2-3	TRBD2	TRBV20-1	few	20	TGCAGTGCTAGGTGGCACCCGGGACTAGCGGGGGGGCCTGGCACAGATACGCAGTATTTT	CSARWHPGLAGGPGTDTQYF
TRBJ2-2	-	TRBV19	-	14	TGTGCCAGTAGTATAGGTTCCCCGACCGGGGAGCTGTTTTTT	CASSIGSPTGELFF
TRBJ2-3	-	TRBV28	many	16	TGTGCCAGCAGTAGTTCAGGGGCGCTTGGCACAGATACGCAGTATTTT	CASSSSGALGTDTQYF